This TCR beta chain was identified in a study of blood T cell repertoires in COVID-19. As for the study in general: Samples of COVID-19 (acute and convalescent) were obtained from the United States, Italy and Spain. PBMCs, B-cell-depleted T cells, or T cells provided the cDNA or gDNA that made up the material.

The CDR3 extends over 17 amino acids. Germline V lookup: CDR1 MDHEN, CDR2 SYDVKM. V dropped 3 bases and J dropped 2; count of bases not matched to a gene: 12. In the study's own analysis: Reference gene primer amplification gave estimated nucleated cell counts. Libraries were prepared by immunoSEQ multiplex PCR; TCRdb keeps only in-frame clonotypes and omits some of them. Clonal size and the V and J genes are those of that table, whereas D and trimming came from the DNA. This sample carries some 530,000 clones, roughly 85% of them seen once, and the ten largest clones take under 4%. The receptor was derived from a human donor in a cohort sampled during active COVID-19. The chain carries TRBV28 and TRBJ1-2; 7 nucleotides agree with TRBD1. Specimen: peripheral blood. Here the CDR3 DNA reads TGTGCCAGCAGTTTTGATGAGGAGGGGGCCTGGAACTATGGCTACACCTTC. Its protein product is CASSFDEEGAWNYGYTF.